The 23 T cell receptor beta chains below come from one sample, sequenced in a study of vaccination and CD4 T cells after COVID-19 (dated by TCRdb to 2021 to 2024). These receptors have no known antigen. The treatment or condition label, read with the paper, signifies: roughly 10-day PBMC culture with coronavirus spike peptide pools or control peptides (ViraFEST assay). The library was built by means of PCR. The listed sequencing device is Illumina iSeq 100. At the Johns Hopkins FTIC core, DNA from the cultured CD4+ T cells underwent TCR sequencing with the Oncomine TCR Beta short-read assay. TCRdb took the public reads, trimmed them with fastp at Q25, ran MiXCR for clone calling and kept in-frame beta chains. All rows with the same CDR3 protein become a single entry with the most common DNA and genes. For this sample the table gives about 12,000 distinct CDR3 sequences, of which about 45% were detected only once. The ten largest clonotypes hold 15% of the sample.

The specimen sequenced was CD4+ T cells from blood, cultured in vitro. The receptors were gathered from a human donor who had recovered from COVID-19.

This chain links TRBV20-1 with TRBJ1-5; D gene ambiguous. The V gene lost 1 base and the J gene lost 9 bases, with 16 bases spanning the gap. This CDR3 has 14 amino acids. The V gene's germline CDR1 is DFQATT and CDR2 SNEGSKA (reference sequence). The chain's CDR3 is CSARVGPIEGPQHF. DNA of the CDR3: TGCAGTGCTAGAGTCGGTCCCATCGAGGGGCCCCAGCATTTT.

This chain joins TRBV6-1 and TRBJ1-1; D is unresolved. The length of the CDR3 is 12 residues. The germline V and J ends were trimmed by 8 bases and 5 bases, with 12 bases remaining between them. Germline V gene sequence: CDR1 MNHNS, CDR2 SASEGT. The DNA for the CDR3 is TGTGCCAGCGGCCCCCCCGGAACTGAAGCTTTCTTT. It translates to CASGPPGTEAFF.

The rearrangement joins TRBV27 to TRBJ1-1; D remains ambiguous. CDR1 and CDR2 (germline): MNHEY, SMNVEV (reference sequence). Between the trimmed V and J ends, which lost 8 bases and 0 bases, there was a span of 7 bases. This CDR3 spans 12 amino acids. The DNA for the CDR3 is TGTGCCAGCCGTCATATGAACACTGAAGCTTTCTTT. Translating gives CASRHMNTEAFF.

J is TRBJ2-7 and V is TRBV7-2, with TRBD2 identical over 8 bases. This CDR3 has 15 residues. J gave up 6 bases and V 5 bases, and 12 bases lay outside the gene matches. Germline V gives CDR1 SGHTA, CDR2 FQGNSA. The CDR3 bases are TGTGCCAGCAGCCCGGCCCAGCGGGAGACGGGCGAGCAGTACTTC. Translating gives CASSPAQRETGEQYF.

CDR3 in DNA: TGTGCCAGCAGACCAGGACTAGCGGGAGCCAATGAGCAGTTCTTC. Its protein is CASRPGLAGANEQFF. The V gene is TRBV6-1, the J gene TRBJ2-1, with 13 positions matching TRBD2. Germline CDR1 MNHNS, CDR2 SASEGT. J gave up 6 bases and V 6 bases, and 5 bases lay outside the gene matches. CDR3 size: 15 residues.

This clonotype has just a few counts. The chain has TRBV7-8 and TRBJ2-3; a possible D gene is TRBD2 (6 bases). The germline V gene encodes CDR1 SGHVS and CDR2 FQNEAQ. The CDR3 loop spans 16 amino acids. V was pared by 1 base and J by 1 base, with 12 bases between. CDR3 residues: CASSLVGGAGTDTQYF. The CDR3 DNA is TGTGCCAGCAGCTTAGTGGGGGGAGCGGGCACAGATACGCAGTATTTT. The full variable domain, rest sourced from reference TRBV7-8 and TRBJ2-3, is GAGVSQSPRYKVAKRGQDVALRCDPISGHVSLFWYQQALGQGPEFLTYFQNEAQLDKSGLPSDRFFAERPEGSVSTLKIQRTQQEDSAVYLCASSLVGGAGTDTQYFGPGTRLTVL.

This clonotype has only a few counts. This rearrangement joins TRBV6-1 to TRBJ1-2; D is uncertain. The CDR3 loop spans 14 amino acids. Germline loops: CDR1 MNHNS, CDR2 SASEGT. V dropped 2 bases and J dropped 4 bases, with 11 bases sitting between them. Here the CDR3 DNA reads TGTGCCAGCAGTGAAACGGCCGAAGTCTATGGCTACACCTTC. Encoded protein: CASSETAEVYGYTF.

This clonotype counts as medium-sized. The chain links TRBV20-1 to TRBJ1-5, with 9 bases that match TRBD1. The ends lost 3 bases at V and 5 bases at J; junction bases unmatched: 5. This CDR3 is 14 amino acids long. The germline CDR1 and CDR2 sequences are DFQATT and SNEGSKA (reference sequence). The CDR3 DNA sequence: TGCAGTGCTAGGCATGGGACAGGGTATCAGCCCCAGCATTTT. This encodes CSARHGTGYQPQHF.

The V call is TRBV27, the J call TRBJ2-7; 9 nucleotides agree with TRBD1. The CDR3 length is 14 residues. V was pared by 3 bases and J by 3 bases, with 3 bases of the junction left unmatched. Germline V gives CDR1 MNHEY, CDR2 SMNVEV (reference sequence). The CDR3 protein is CASSLAGQGYEQYF. CDR3 DNA: TGTGCCAGCAGTTTGGCGGGACAGGGCTACGAGCAGTACTTC.

This clonotype occurred a few times. The genes are TRBV28 and TRBJ2-2; D gene ambiguous. Per the germline V gene, CDR1 is MDHEN and CDR2 is SYDVKM. The CDR3 sequence is 15 residues long. V lost 7 bases to trimming and J lost 2 bases, with 14 bases between them. In DNA, the CDR3 is TGTGCCAGCAAGGTGTCCATATTTAACACCGGGGAGCTGTTTTTT. It specifies CASKVSIFNTGELFF.

The CDR3 bases are TGCGCCAGCAGCCAAGTGGGCACCACCACAGATACGCAGTATTTT. Residues: CASSQVGTTTDTQYF. The chain has TRBV4-1 and TRBJ2-3; D unclear. Germline V gene lookup returns CDR1 MGHRA and CDR2 YSYEKL. V gave up 1 base and J gave up 2 bases, with 10 bases separating them. The CDR3 has 15 amino acids.

Written as DNA, the CDR3 is TGTGCCAGTAGTCCTCGCAGGGACATTCGCACAGATACGCAGTATTTT. The encoded protein is CASSPRRDIRTDTQYF. V usage is TRBV19 and J usage is TRBJ2-3; a weak D match, TRBD1 (6 bases). V shed 5 bases and J shed 1 base, with 16 bases lying between them. Germline CDR1 reads LNHDA; CDR2 reads SQIVND (reference sequence). CDR3 size: 16 residues. The whole variable domain, remainder taken from reference TRBV19 and TRBJ2-3, is DGGITQSPKYLFRKEGQNVTLSCEQNLNHDAMYWYRQDPGQGLRLIYYSQIVNDFQKGDIAEGYSVSREKKESFPLTVTSAQKNPTAFYLCASSPRRDIRTDTQYFGPGTRLTVL.

This chain uses TRBV4-2 with TRBJ2-3; D is perhaps TRBD1 or TRBD2 (6 bases each). The CDR3 is 16 amino acids. V was shortened by 1 base and J by 4 bases, with 15 bases between the two germline ends. Germline V gene sequence: CDR1 LGHNA, CDR2 YNFKEQ. The CDR3 bases are TGTGCCAGCAGCCAAGCTGGTCCAGGGGAGGCAGATACGCAGTATTTT. Translation: CASSQAGPGEADTQYF.

This rearrangement joins TRBV30 to TRBJ1-3; D is ambiguous. Germline V gene sequence: CDR1 GTSNPN, CDR2 SVGIG (reference sequence). This CDR3 has 14 residues. V shed 2 bases and J shed 2 bases, with 10 bases lying between them. DNA for the CDR3: TGTGCCTGGAGTACTGGGATAGCTGGAAACACCATATATTTT. As protein: CAWSTGIAGNTIYF.

The rearrangement uses TRBV9 and TRBJ1-3; a weak D match, TRBD1 (5 bases). Germline V lookup: CDR1 SGDLS, CDR2 YYNGEE. The CDR3 extends over 14 amino acids. V lost 0 bases, J lost 8 bases, and 12 bases lay in between. The CDR3 DNA follows: TGTGCCAGCAGCGTAGCAGGGTTTGGGGACACCATATATTTT. Its translation: CASSVAGFGDTIYF.

This clonotype was seen more than once but under ten times. CDR3 loop: CASRDSNQPQHF. DNA for the CDR3: TGTGCCAGCAGGGATAGCAATCAGCCCCAGCATTTT. This sequence joins TRBV28 and TRBJ1-5, with no clear D. Germline values: CDR1 MDHEN, CDR2 SYDVKM. Trimming removed 6 bases from V and 0 bases from J, with 3 bases in between. The CDR3 is 12 residues long.

A few counts support this clonotype. The chain is built from TRBV20-1 and TRBJ1-5; the D gene is possibly TRBD1 (5 bases). This CDR3 region has 15 residues. Germline V gives CDR1 DFQATT, CDR2 SNEGSKA (reference sequence). Trimming shortened V by 6 bases and J by 2 bases, and 17 bases separated the two germline ends. This CDR3 reads CSATGRGVGNQPQHF. The CDR3 region has the DNA TGCAGTGCCACAGGACGAGGGGTCGGCAATCAGCCCCAGCATTTT.

This chain joins TRBV30 and TRBJ1-1; TRBD1 is a possible D gene (5 bases). The V end lost 0 bases, the J end lost 3 bases, and 11 bases lay between the germline ends. This CDR3 has 14 residues. CDR1 and CDR2 from the germline V gene are GTSNPN and SVGIG (reference sequence). The CDR3: CAWSVGTMDTEAFF. CDR3 sequence (DNA): TGTGCCTGGAGTGTCGGGACTATGGACACTGAAGCTTTCTTT.

This clonotype occurred a few times. The chain has TRBV7-9 and TRBJ2-2, with no clear D. The CDR3 runs to 14 residues. Per germline, CDR1 SEHNR and CDR2 FQNEAQ (reference sequence). The V and J ends lost 1 base and 7 bases respectively, with 10 bases between them. The CDR3 coding sequence is TGTGCCAGCAGCTTAGAAGGAGTCGGCGGGGAGCTGTTTTTT. This sequence encodes CASSLEGVGGELFF.

The CDR3 reads CSAITGTSGRAGLYEQYF. The CDR3 DNA reads TGCAGTGCTATTACCGGGACTAGCGGGAGGGCAGGCCTATACGAGCAGTACTTC. The chain is built from TRBV20-1 and TRBJ2-7; 16 bases are shared with TRBD2. Germline V CDR1 and CDR2: DFQATT, SNEGSKA (reference sequence). The CDR3 totals 18 residues. Trimming removed 4 bases from V and 4 bases from J; junction bases left unmatched: 13.

By sample share, this clonotype is medium-sized (0.01 to 0.1%). This chain uses TRBV24-1 with TRBJ2-1, with 7 nucleotides matching TRBD2. Germline V gene sequence: CDR1 KGHDR, CDR2 SFDVKD. V shed 7 bases and J 1 base; nucleotides not matched to a gene: 9. The CDR3 runs 16 residues. CDR3 coding DNA: TGTGCCACCAGGGGTCCCTCGCGGGAGTCCTACAATGAGCAGTTCTTC. Translating gives CATRGPSRESYNEQFF.

This clonotype is a singleton in its sample. The rearrangement joins TRBV7-3 to TRBJ2-3; D perhaps matches TRBD2 (5 bases). This CDR3 contains 13 residues. Deletions cut 7 bases from V and 9 bases from J, with 17 bases between. The V gene's germline CDR1 is SGHTA and CDR2 FQGTGA. The CDR3: CASTLTSDGTQYF. DNA for the CDR3: TGTGCCAGCACCCTTACTAGTGACGGCACGCAGTATTTT. The full variable domain, rest sourced from reference TRBV7-3 and TRBJ2-3, is GAGVSQTPSNKVTEKGKYVELRCDPISGHTALYWYRQSLGQGPEFLIYFQGTGAADDSGLPNDRFFAVRPEGSVSTLKIQRTERGDSAVYLCASTLTSDGTQYFGPGTRLTVL.

The V gene is TRBV20-1, the J gene TRBJ2-1; either TRBD1 or TRBD2 may supply D (6 bases each). V lost 5 bases and J 9 bases, leaving 23 bases between the germline ends. The germline gives CDR1 DFQATT, CDR2 SNEGSKA (reference sequence). The CDR3 covers 15 residues. CDR3 in amino acids: CSAARRGTSAGEQFF. The CDR3 nucleotides read TGCAGTGCTGCACGGAGGGGGACCAGCGCGGGTGAGCAGTTCTTC.